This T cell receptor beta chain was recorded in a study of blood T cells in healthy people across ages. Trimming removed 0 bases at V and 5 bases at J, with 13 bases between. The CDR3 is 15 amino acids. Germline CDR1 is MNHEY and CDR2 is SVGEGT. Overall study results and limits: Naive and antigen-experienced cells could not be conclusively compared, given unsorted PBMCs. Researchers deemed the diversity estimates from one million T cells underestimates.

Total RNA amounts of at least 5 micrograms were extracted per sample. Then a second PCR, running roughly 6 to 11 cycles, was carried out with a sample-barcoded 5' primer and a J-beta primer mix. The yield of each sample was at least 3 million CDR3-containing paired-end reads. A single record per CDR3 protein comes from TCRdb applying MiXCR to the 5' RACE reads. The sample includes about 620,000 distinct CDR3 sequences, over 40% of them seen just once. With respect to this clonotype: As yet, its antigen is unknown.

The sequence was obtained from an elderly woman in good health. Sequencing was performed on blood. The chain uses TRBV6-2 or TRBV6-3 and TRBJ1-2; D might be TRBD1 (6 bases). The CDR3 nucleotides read TGTGCCAGCAGTTACTCTGGGGGCCCTCGGTATGGCTACACCTTC. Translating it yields CASSYSGGPRYGYTF.